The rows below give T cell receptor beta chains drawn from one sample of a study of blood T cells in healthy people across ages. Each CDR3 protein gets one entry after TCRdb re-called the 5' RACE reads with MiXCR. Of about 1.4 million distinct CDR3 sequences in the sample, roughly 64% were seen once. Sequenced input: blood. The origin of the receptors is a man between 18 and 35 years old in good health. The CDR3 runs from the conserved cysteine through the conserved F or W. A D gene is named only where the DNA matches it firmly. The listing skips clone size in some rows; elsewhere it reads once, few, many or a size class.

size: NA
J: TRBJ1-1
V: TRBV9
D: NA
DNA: TGTGCCAGCAGCGTAGGGACGAGAAGAAACACTGAAGCTTTCTTT
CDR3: CASSVGTRRNTEAFF

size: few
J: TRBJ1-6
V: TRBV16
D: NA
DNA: TGTGCCAGCAGCCTTCAGGGCTTCGATTCACCCCTCCACTTT
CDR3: CASSLQGFDSPLHF

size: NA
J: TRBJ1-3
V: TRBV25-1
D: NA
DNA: TGTGCCAGCAGTGAAGGGGGAAGCACCATATATTTT
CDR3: CASSEGGSTIYF

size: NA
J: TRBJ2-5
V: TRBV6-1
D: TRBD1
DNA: TGTGCCAGCAGGGGACAGGGAGAGTGGGAGACCCAGTACTTC
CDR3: CASRGQGEWETQYF

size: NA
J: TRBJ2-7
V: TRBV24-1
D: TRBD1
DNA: TGTGCCACCACGATCCGGGACAGGGTGCCCTACGAGCAGTACTTC
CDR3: CATTIRDRVPYEQYF

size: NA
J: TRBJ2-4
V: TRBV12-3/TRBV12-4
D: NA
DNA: TGTGCCAGCAGTTTGTGGGACGCTTCCTACGAGCGGTACTTC
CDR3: CASSLWDASYERYF

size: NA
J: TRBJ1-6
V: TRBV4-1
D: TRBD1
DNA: TGCGCCAGCAGCCCGCCGGGACAGGGTCGGTATAATTCACCCCTCCACTTT
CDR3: CASSPPGQGRYNSPLHF

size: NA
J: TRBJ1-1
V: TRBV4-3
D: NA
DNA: TGCGCCAGCAGCCAAGATGAGGAGGACACTGAAGCTTTCTTT
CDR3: CASSQDEEDTEAFF

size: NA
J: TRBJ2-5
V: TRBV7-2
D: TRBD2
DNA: TGTGCCAGCAGCTCTACTAGCGGGACGGCCTCAGAGACCCAGTACTTC
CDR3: CASSSTSGTASETQYF

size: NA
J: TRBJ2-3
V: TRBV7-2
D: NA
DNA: TGTGCCAGCAGCCTAAATCCTCGTTTCACAGATACGCAGTATTTT
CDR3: CASSLNPRFTDTQYF

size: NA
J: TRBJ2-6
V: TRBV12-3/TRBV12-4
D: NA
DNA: TGTGCCAGCAGACCACAGCCTCCTGGGGCCAACGTCCTGACTTTC
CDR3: CASRPQPPGANVLTF

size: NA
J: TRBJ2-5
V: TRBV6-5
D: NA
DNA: TGTGCCAGCAGTGACGAATTTGAGGAGACCCAGTACTTC
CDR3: CASSDEFEETQYF

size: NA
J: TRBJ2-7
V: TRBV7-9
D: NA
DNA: TGTGCCAGCAGCCCATGGGAAGGGGTCTACGAGCAGTACTTC
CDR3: CASSPWEGVYEQYF

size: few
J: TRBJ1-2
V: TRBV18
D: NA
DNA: TGTGCCAGCTCCCTACCCGCGGACGGGGCCTATGGCTACACCTTC
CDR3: CASSLPADGAYGYTF

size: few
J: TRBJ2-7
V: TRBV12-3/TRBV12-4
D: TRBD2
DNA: TGTGCCAGCAGCTCCATTAGCGGGAGGGCTTACGAGCAGTACTTC
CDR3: CASSSISGRAYEQYF

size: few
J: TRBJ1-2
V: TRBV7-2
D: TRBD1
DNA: TGTGCCAGCAGCTACAGGGGAAGTAACTATGGCTACACCTTC
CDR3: CASSYRGSNYGYTF

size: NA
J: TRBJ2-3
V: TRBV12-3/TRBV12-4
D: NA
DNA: TGTGCCAGCAGTCTGGCGGTATTCGATACGCAGTATTTT
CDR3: CASSLAVFDTQYF

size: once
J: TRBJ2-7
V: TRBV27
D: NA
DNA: TGTGCCAGCAGTTTAAGGTCCACTTTCTCCTACGAGCAGTACTTC
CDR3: CASSLRSTFSYEQYF

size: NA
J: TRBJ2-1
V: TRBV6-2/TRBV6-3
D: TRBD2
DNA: TGTGCCAGCACAGTAGGACTAGCGGGACCCAATGAGCAGTTCTTC
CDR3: CASTVGLAGPNEQFF

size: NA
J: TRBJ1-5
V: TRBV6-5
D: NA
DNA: TGTGCCAGCAGCCCCCAGACTCACGCGGGCAATCAGCCCCAGCATTTT
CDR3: CASSPQTHAGNQPQHF

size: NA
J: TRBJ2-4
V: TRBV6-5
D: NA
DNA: TGTGCCAGCAGTGGAGGGGACACGAAACAGTACTTC
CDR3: CASSGGDTKQYF

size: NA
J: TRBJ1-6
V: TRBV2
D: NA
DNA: TGTGCCAGCGCACGGAGGAATAATTCACCCCTCCACTTT
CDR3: CASARRNNSPLHF

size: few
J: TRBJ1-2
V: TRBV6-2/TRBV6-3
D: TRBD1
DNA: TGTGCCAGCAGTTACTCGAAAACTCAGGGGGCAAGCTATGGCTACACCTTC
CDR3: CASSYSKTQGASYGYTF

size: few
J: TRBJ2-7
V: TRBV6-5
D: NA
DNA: TGTGCCACCCAACGGGGGCTCGAGCAGTACTTC
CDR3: CATQRGLEQYF

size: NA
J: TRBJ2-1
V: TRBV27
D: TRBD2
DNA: TGTGCCAGCGGATGGCGCGGGGGCTCCTACAATGAGCAGTTCTTC
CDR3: CASGWRGGSYNEQFF

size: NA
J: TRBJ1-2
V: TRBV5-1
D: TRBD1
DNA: TGCGCCAGCAGCTCGTCAACTCCGGGACAGAAATTCTATGGCTACACCTTC
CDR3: CASSSSTPGQKFYGYTF

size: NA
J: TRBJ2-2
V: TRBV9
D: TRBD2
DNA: TGTGCCAGCAGTCTCCGACTAGCGGGAGCCACCGGGGAGCTGTTTTTT
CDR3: CASSLRLAGATGELFF

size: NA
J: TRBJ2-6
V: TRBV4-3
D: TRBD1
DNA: TGCGCCAGCAGCCGAACGACAGGGGGGGCATCAGGGGCCAACGTCCTGACTTTC
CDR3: CASSRTTGGASGANVLTF

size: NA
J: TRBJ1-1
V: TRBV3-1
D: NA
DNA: TGTGTCAGCAGCCCAGCCCTGAACACTGAAGCTTTCTTT
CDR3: CVSSPALNTEAFF

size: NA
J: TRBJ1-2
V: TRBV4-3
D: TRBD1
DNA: TGCGCCAGCAGCCACGCCACAGGGGACTATGGCTACACCTTC
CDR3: CASSHATGDYGYTF

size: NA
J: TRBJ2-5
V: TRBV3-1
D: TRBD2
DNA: TGTGCCAGCAGCCTCCCTAGCGGGAGTCGGGAGACCCAGTACTTC
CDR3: CASSLPSGSRETQYF

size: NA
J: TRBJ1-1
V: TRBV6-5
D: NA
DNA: TGTGCCAGCGGAGAAACGACCGGGAACACTGAAGCTTTCTTT
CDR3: CASGETTGNTEAFF

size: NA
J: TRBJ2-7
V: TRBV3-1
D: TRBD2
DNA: TGTGCCAGCAGCCAAGATTGGAGCGGGGGAGGCTCCTACGAGCAGTACTTC
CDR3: CASSQDWSGGGSYEQYF

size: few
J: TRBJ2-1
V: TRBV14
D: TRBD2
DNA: TGTGCCAGCAGCGTGAGACTAGCGAATGAGCAGTTCTTC
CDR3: CASSVRLANEQFF

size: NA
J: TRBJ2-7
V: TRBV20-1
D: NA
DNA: TGCAGTGCTAGATTCCAGGGAGCCCCCTACGAGCAGTACTTC
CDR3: CSARFQGAPYEQYF

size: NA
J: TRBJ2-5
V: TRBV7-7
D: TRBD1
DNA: TGTGCTAGCAGCTCCGGGACAGCCGCTTGGGAGACCCAGTACTTC
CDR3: CASSSGTAAWETQYF

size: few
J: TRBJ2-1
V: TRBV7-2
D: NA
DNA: TGTGCCAGCAGCTTACGAAATCCCGGACCTTACTACAATGAGCAGTTCTTC
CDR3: CASSLRNPGPYYNEQFF

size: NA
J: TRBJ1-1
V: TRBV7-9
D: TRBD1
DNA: TGTGCCAGCAGCGATAGGACAGGGAACCCTGAAGCTTTCTTT
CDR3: CASSDRTGNPEAFF

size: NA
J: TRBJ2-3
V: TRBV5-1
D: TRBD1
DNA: TGCGCCAGCAGCTTGTTTGCTGGGGACAGGGAAGAGGCAGATACGCAGTATTTT
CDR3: CASSLFAGDREEADTQYF

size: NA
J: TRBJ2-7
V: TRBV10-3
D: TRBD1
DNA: TGTGCCACTCGCGGGACAGGGGTCTACGAGCAGTACTTC
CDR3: CATRGTGVYEQYF

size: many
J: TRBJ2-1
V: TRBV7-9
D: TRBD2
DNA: TGTGCCAGCACCAAAGCGGGGAGTAATGTGCATGAGCAGTTCTTC
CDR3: CASTKAGSNVHEQFF

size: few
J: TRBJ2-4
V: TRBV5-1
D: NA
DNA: TGCGCCAGCAGCCTGACGCAGGGAATCGAGTACTTC
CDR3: CASSLTQGIEYF

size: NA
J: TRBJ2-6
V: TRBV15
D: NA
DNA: TGTGCCACCAGCAGCCTGAACTCTGGGGCCAACGTCCTGACTTTC
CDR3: CATSSLNSGANVLTF

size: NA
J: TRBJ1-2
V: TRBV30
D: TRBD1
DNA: TGTGCCTGGAGCCCGGACAGGGGGAACTATGGCTACACCTTC
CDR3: CAWSPDRGNYGYTF

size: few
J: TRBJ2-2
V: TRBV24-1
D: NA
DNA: TGTGCCACCAGTGATTTGTACACCGGGGAGCTGTTTTTT
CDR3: CATSDLYTGELFF

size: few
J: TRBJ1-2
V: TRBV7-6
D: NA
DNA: TGTGCCAGCAGCAATTATATATCCTCCCCTGGAGGGTATGGCTACACCTTC
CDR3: CASSNYISSPGGYGYTF

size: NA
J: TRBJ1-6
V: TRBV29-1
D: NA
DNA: TGCAGCGCCCGACTCGTCGGGGGAGATTCACCCCTCCACTTT
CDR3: CSARLVGGDSPLHF

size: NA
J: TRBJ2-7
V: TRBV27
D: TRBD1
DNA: TGTGCCAGCAGTGGGCAGGGACAGTGGTACGAGCAGTACTTC
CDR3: CASSGQGQWYEQYF

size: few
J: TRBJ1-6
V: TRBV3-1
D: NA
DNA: TGTGCCAGCAGCCAAGGACATCCAGGTCGACCCCTCCACTTT
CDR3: CASSQGHPGRPLHF

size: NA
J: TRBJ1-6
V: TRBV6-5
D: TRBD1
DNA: TGTGCCAGCAGACCAGACAGGGGGACGGATTCACCCCTCCACTTT
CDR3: CASRPDRGTDSPLHF

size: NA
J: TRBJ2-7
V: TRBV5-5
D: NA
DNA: TGTGCCAGCAGCTTGGAGGTGACCGGTGGGGTGGGGTACGAGCAGTACTTC
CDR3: CASSLEVTGGVGYEQYF

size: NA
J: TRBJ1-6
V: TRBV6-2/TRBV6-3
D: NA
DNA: TGTGCCAGCAACCTAACGCCAGGGGATGTTTCACCCCTCCACTTT
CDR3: CASNLTPGDVSPLHF

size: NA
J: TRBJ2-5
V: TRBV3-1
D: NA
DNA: TGTGCCAGCAGAAAAAGTATGGTGTACCAAGAGACCCAGTACTTC
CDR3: CASRKSMVYQETQYF

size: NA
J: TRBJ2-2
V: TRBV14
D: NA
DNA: TGTGCCAGCAGCCAAGATTTGGTGCCCGGGGAGCTGTTTTTT
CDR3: CASSQDLVPGELFF

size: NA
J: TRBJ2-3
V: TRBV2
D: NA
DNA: TGTGCCAGCAGTGAGCTACACACAGATACGCAGTATTTT
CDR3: CASSELHTDTQYF

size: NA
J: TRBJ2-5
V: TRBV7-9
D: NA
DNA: TGTGCCAGCAGCCCGCGACTAGTGGTGCGTGTAGAGACCCAGTACTTC
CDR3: CASSPRLVVRVETQYF

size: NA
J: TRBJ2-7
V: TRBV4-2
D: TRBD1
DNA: TGTGCCAGCAGCGCTATCACAGGGGGCAGCTACGAGCAGTACTTC
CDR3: CASSAITGGSYEQYF